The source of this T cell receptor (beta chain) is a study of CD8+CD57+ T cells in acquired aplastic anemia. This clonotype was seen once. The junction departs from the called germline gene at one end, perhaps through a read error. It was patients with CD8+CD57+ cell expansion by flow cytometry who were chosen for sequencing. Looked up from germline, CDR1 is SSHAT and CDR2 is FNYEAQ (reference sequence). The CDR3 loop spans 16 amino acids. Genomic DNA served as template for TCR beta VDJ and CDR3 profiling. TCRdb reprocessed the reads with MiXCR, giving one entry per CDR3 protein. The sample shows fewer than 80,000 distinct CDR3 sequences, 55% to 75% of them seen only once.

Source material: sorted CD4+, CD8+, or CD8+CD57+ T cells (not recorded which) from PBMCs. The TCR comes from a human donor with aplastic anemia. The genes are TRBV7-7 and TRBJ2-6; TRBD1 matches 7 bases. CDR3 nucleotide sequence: TGTGCTAGCAGCCTACAAGGGGGCGGAGGGGCCAACGTCCTGACTTTC. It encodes CASSLQGGGGANVLTF.